Included here is one T cell receptor (beta chain) sequence, with context. As yet, its antigen is unknown. These data originate in a study of T cell responses to AZD1222 COVID-19 vaccine. The overall study: Second doses that came at about 4 or about 12 weeks were put together.

Overall study findings and caveats: Donors were largely white British and mainly female; clonal diversity was possibly underestimated. With two AZD1222 doses given, Spike-specific TCR breadth and depth both rose. Epitopes outside B.1.351 and B.1.1.7 mutated regions reportedly drew nearly half of spike TCRs.

Produced via immunoSEQ multiplex PCR; TCRdb's table is partial and in-frame only. The sample lists some 140,000 clones; roughly 90% were seen once. The specimen was peripheral blood, collected on day 0 of AZD1222 vaccination. This receptor was taken from an adult in good health.

The CDR3 sequence: CAIGVSGQGQETQYF. The CDR3 DNA reads TGTGCCATCGGGGTTAGCGGGCAGGGTCAAGAGACCCAGTACTTC. The V call is TRBV10-3, the J call TRBJ2-5; 7 bases are a match to TRBD2. The CDR3 is made up of 15 amino acids. Germline CDR1 ENHRY, CDR2 SYGVKD. Trimming took 8 bases from V and 2 from J; bases not matched to a gene: 11.